Each of the 32 T cell receptor beta chains below was sequenced from the same sample in a study of T cell responses to AZD1222 COVID-19 vaccine. Assay used: immunoSEQ multiplex PCR; TCRdb lists only in-frame clones, some missing. The sample lists 68,000 or so clones, around 80% seen once, with over 10% in the top ten. The specimen was peripheral blood, collected on day 0 of AZD1222 vaccination. All receptors come from an adult in good health.

This clone was recorded a few times. This CDR3 is CASSPLGGARTDTQYF. In DNA form, the CDR3 reads TGTGCCAGCAGCCCCCTCGGGGGGGCCAGAACAGATACGCAGTATTTT. The V call is TRBV3-1 (or the pseudogene TRBV3-2), the J call TRBJ2-3; 8 nucleotides line up with TRBD2. Germline V gives CDR1 LGHDT, CDR2 YNNKEL (reference sequence). There are 16 residues in the CDR3. The junction had 9 bases not matched to a gene; V was cut back by 4 bases and J by 3 bases.

This chain connects TRBV5-4 to TRBJ2-1; 7 nucleotides align to TRBD2. This CDR3 has 16 residues. The junction had 13 bases not matched to a gene; V was cut back by 4 bases and J by 6 bases. Germline assignment: CDR1 SGHNT and CDR2 YYREEE (reference sequence). The CDR3 region is CASSPGGFGKLNEQFF. DNA of the CDR3: TGTGCCAGCAGCCCGGGGGGTTTCGGGAAGCTCAATGAGCAGTTCTTC.

This clone was recorded only once. The V gene is TRBV20-1, the J gene TRBJ1-2; 7 bases agree with TRBD1. Germline values: CDR1 DFQATT, CDR2 SNEGSKA (reference sequence). J was trimmed by 4 bases and V by 3 bases; bases with no gene match: 11. This CDR3 has 15 residues. The CDR3 loop is CSASHWGGGAYGYTF. DNA for the CDR3: TGCAGTGCTAGTCACTGGGGAGGGGGCGCCTATGGCTACACCTTC.

This clone was observed a few times. The rearrangement uses TRBV5-8 and TRBJ1-2; possibly TRBD1 for D (5 bases). V shed 3 bases and J shed 3 bases, with 15 bases lying between them. The germline V gene encodes CDR1 SGHTS and CDR2 YDEGEE. The CDR3 sequence is 15 residues long. The CDR3: CASSSQGGVYYGYTF. The CDR3 nucleotides read TGTGCCAGCAGCTCTCAGGGAGGTGTTTACTATGGCTACACCTTC. Variable domain in full (rest from reference TRBV5-8 and TRBJ1-2): EAGVTQSPTHLIKTRGQQATLRCSPISGHTSVYWYQQALGLGLQFLLWYDEGEERNRGNFPPRFSGRQFPNYSSELNVNALELEDSALYLCASSSQGGVYYGYTFGSGTRLTVV.

The chain employs TRBV3-1 (or the pseudogene TRBV3-2) and TRBJ1-1; D not certain. This CDR3 is 13 amino acids long. Germline V CDR1 and CDR2: LGHDT, YNNKEL (reference sequence). V gave up 1 base and J gave up 8 bases, with 11 bases separating them. The CDR3 loop is CASSQVLSAEAFF. The DNA for the CDR3 is TGTGCCAGCAGCCAAGTTCTGTCAGCGGAAGCTTTCTTT.

The chain combines TRBV6-5 with TRBJ2-3, with D unresolved. CDR1 is MNHEY and CDR2 is SVGAGI in the germline V gene. V was cut by 9 bases and J by 3 bases, with 16 bases left in between. There are 14 residues in the CDR3. The CDR3 loop is CASSPGDRTDTQYF. CDR3 in DNA: TGTGCCAGTAGTCCGGGCGATCGGACAGATACGCAGTATTTT.

This clone was detected once. In DNA form, the CDR3 reads TGTGCCAGCAGCCGCGGGCCAGCAGGTTCACCCCTCCACTTT. Amino acid sequence: CASSRGPAGSPLHF. The rearrangement uses TRBV6-5 and TRBJ1-6; no clear D gene. Between the trimmed V and J ends, which lost 6 bases and 9 bases, there was a span of 15 bases. From germline, CDR1 is MNHEY and CDR2 SVGAGI. The CDR3 is 14 residues long.

In this sample, this clone turned up a few times. The chain links TRBV6-6 to TRBJ1-6, with a tentative D call TRBD1 (5 bases). The CDR3 covers 15 residues. In germline, CDR1 is MNHNY, CDR2 SVGAGI (reference sequence). The V end was cut by 4 bases, the J end by 6 bases, with 13 bases between. CDR3 loop: CASSFLGGGNSPLHF. DNA of the CDR3: TGTGCCAGCAGTTTCCTTGGGGGGGGTAATTCACCCCTCCACTTT.

The CDR3 loop is CASSPLNSPLHF. The DNA for the CDR3 is TGTGCCAGCAGCCCCCTTAATTCACCCCTCCACTTT. The gene calls are TRBV7-2 and TRBJ1-6; D gene ambiguous. Trimming shortened V by 5 bases and J by 6 bases, and 5 bases separated the two germline ends. This CDR3 spans 12 amino acids. The V gene's germline CDR1 is SGHTA and CDR2 FQGNSA.

The CDR3 DNA sequence: TGTGCCAGTAGTACGTACGGTGAGCAGTTCTTC. Protein product: CASSTYGEQFF. The chain joins TRBV19 to TRBJ2-1; the D is unclear. The CDR3 is 11 residues long. The V gene lost 4 bases and the J gene lost 9 bases, with 7 bases spanning the gap. CDR1 and CDR2 (germline): LNHDA, SQIVND (reference sequence).

This clone was found once. The chain has TRBV25-1 and TRBJ1-5, with D perhaps TRBD1 (6 bases). Germline values: CDR1 MGHDK, CDR2 SYGVNS. The ends were cut back, 7 bases at V and 6 bases at J, with 10 bases in the middle. This CDR3 contains 12 residues. The CDR3 loop reads CASTTGSQPQHF. CDR3 coding DNA: TGTGCCAGCACAACAGGGAGTCAGCCCCAGCATTTT. Using reference TRBV25-1 and TRBJ1-5 for the parts outside the CDR3, the full variable domain is EADIYQTPRYLVIGTGKKITLECSQTMGHDKMYWYQQDPGMELHLIHYSYGVNSTEKGDLSSESTVSRIRTEHFPLTLESARPSHTSQYLCASTTGSQPQHFGDGTRLSIL.

The chain is built from TRBV7-9 and TRBJ2-7, with TRBD1 matching over 11 bases. The CDR3 has 14 residues. V shed 4 bases and J 7 bases; nucleotides not matched to a gene: 6. Germline CDR1 and CDR2: SEHNR and FQNEAQ (reference sequence). The CDR3 DNA sequence: TGTGCCAGCAGCTCCGGGACAGGGGGTCAAGAGCAGTACTTC. Translated: CASSSGTGGQEQYF.

This chain links TRBV7-9 with TRBJ1-2; the D gene is possibly TRBD1 (6 bases). V lost 3 bases, J lost 5 bases, and 10 bases lay in between. The V gene's germline CDR1 is SEHNR and CDR2 FQNEAQ (reference sequence). The CDR3 loop spans 13 amino acids. CDR3 sequence (DNA): TGTGCCAGCAGCTTCGCACAGGGATATGGCTACACCTTC. Translation: CASSFAQGYGYTF. Full variable domain (missing parts from reference TRBV7-9 and TRBJ1-2): DTGVSQNPRHKITKRGQNVTFRCDPISEHNRLYWYRQTLGQGPEFLTYFQNEAQLEKSRLLSDRFSAERPKGSFSTLEIQRTEQGDSAMYLCASSFAQGYGYTFGSGTRLTVV.

This sequence joins TRBV5-1 and TRBJ2-7; D is unresolved. The CDR3 is made up of 13 amino acids. V lost 2 bases, J lost 0 bases, and 6 bases lay in between. CDR1 and CDR2 from the germline V gene are SGHRS and YFSETQ. CDR3 DNA sequence: TGCGCCAGCAGCTTAAAGAGCTCCTACGAGCAGTACTTC. Protein sequence: CASSLKSSYEQYF.

This CDR3 reads CASSLDPVGYEQYF. CDR3 coding DNA: TGCGCCAGCAGCTTGGACCCGGTGGGGTACGAGCAGTACTTC. The J gene is TRBJ2-7, the V gene TRBV5-1; D is undetermined. The ends were cut back, 0 bases at V and 4 bases at J, with 11 bases in the middle. This CDR3 has 14 amino acids. Per the germline V gene, CDR1 is SGHRS and CDR2 is YFSETQ.

This chain uses TRBV9 with TRBJ2-5, with 7 bases matching TRBD1. Germline CDR1 is SGDLS and CDR2 is YYNGEE. The CDR3 is 14 residues long. The J segment lost 3 bases and the V segment lost 4 bases, leaving 6 bases of the junction unmatched. The CDR3 nucleotides are TGTGCCAGCAGCACGGGGACAGTAAAAGAGACCCAGTACTTC. This encodes CASSTGTVKETQYF.

The chain links TRBV5-1 to TRBJ2-6; no definite D call. This CDR3 has 15 amino acids. Germline CDR1 is SGHRS and CDR2 is YFSETQ. V was cut by 1 base and J by 0 bases, with 5 bases left in between. CDR3 DNA: TGCGCCAGCAGCTTGCGGAGCTCTGGGGCCAACGTCCTGACTTTC. Translated: CASSLRSSGANVLTF.

This chain links TRBV19 with TRBJ1-1; D gene ambiguous. Germline CDR1 LNHDA, CDR2 SQIVND (reference sequence). The CDR3 length is 13 residues. The V gene lost 6 bases and the J gene lost 2 bases, with 10 bases spanning the gap. The CDR3 DNA is TGTGCCAGTAGCCTGAAGAGAAACACTGAAGCTTTCTTT. As protein: CASSLKRNTEAFF.

The chain joins TRBV10-3 to TRBJ2-3; no firm D call. Germline CDR1 is ENHRY and CDR2 is SYGVKD. The CDR3 is 16 residues long. Trimming cost V 0 bases and J 4 bases, with 14 bases left between them. The CDR3 is CAISESSSNWADTQYF. CDR3 in DNA: TGTGCCATCAGTGAGTCGTCCTCCAATTGGGCAGATACGCAGTATTTT.

The V and J genes are TRBV7-3 and TRBJ2-1; 8 positions match TRBD2. The V gene end was trimmed by 5 bases and the J gene end by 10 bases; junction bases not matched to a gene: 7. The CDR3 is made up of 13 amino acids. The germline V gene has CDR1 SGHTA and CDR2 FQGTGA. The CDR3, as DNA: TGTGCCAGCAGCCAGCAAATAGCGGGGGAGCAGTTCTTC. Residues: CASSQQIAGEQFF.

This clone occurred once. The genes are TRBV27 and TRBJ1-3; tentative D call: TRBD1 (6 bases). The CDR3 length is 15 residues. V was pared by 3 bases and J by 0 bases, with 9 bases between. CDR1 and CDR2 from the germline V gene are MNHEY and SMNVEV (reference sequence). CDR3 in amino acids: CASSFDRSSGNTIYF. Here the CDR3 DNA reads TGTGCCAGCAGTTTCGACAGGAGCTCTGGAAACACCATATATTTT.

The chain combines TRBV6-5 with TRBJ1-3, with D unclear. V lost 2 bases and J lost 0, with 11 bases in between. The CDR3 totals 16 residues. Looked up from germline, CDR1 is MNHEY and CDR2 is SVGAGI. Here the CDR3 reads CASSYNPRTSGNTIYF. DNA of the CDR3: TGTGCCAGCAGTTACAACCCCAGGACCTCTGGAAACACCATATATTTT.

This clone was recorded once. V usage is TRBV6-2 or TRBV6-3 and J usage is TRBJ1-6; 8 bases map to TRBD1. The ends lost 2 bases at V and 8 bases at J; junction bases unmatched: 5. This CDR3 region has 15 residues. The germline gives CDR1 MNHEY, CDR2 SVGEGT. CDR3 in DNA: TGTGCCAGCAGTTACGGCGGGACAGGCCATTCACCCCTCCACTTT. Its translation: CASSYGGTGHSPLHF.

This rearrangement joins TRBV4-3 to TRBJ1-1, with D unclear. Germline loops: CDR1 LGHNA, CDR2 YSLEER. The CDR3 spans 15 residues. Trimming pared 1 base from V and 2 bases from J, leaving 11 bases between. CDR3 nucleotides: TGCGCCAGCAGCCAAGGGGGAGATTTAAACACTGAAGCTTTCTTT. Amino acid sequence: CASSQGGDLNTEAFF.

The chain recombines TRBV7-6 with TRBJ1-2; D is unclear. Trimming left V 6 bases short and J 5 bases short, with 19 bases between. This CDR3 contains 15 residues. Germline CDR1 is SGHVS and CDR2 is FNYEAQ. The CDR3 sequence: CASRRLYLKGYGYTF. The CDR3 coding sequence is TGTGCCAGCAGACGTCTTTACCTTAAGGGATATGGCTACACCTTC. Variable domain in full (rest from reference TRBV7-6 and TRBJ1-2): GAGVSQSPRYKVTKRGQDVALRCDPISGHVSLYWYRQALGQGPEFLTYFNYEAQQDKSGLPNDRFSAERPEGSISTLTIQRTEQRDSAMYRCASRRLYLKGYGYTFGSGTRLTVV.

The DNA for the CDR3 is TGTGCCAGTAGTATCCAGGGGTTTGGCACAGATACGCAGTATTTT. Translation: CASSIQGFGTDTQYF. The chain is built from TRBV19 and TRBJ2-3; D is perhaps TRBD1 (6 bases). The CDR3 sequence is 15 residues long. V lost 3 bases, J lost 1 base, and 11 bases lay in between. The germline V gene has CDR1 LNHDA and CDR2 SQIVND (reference sequence).

The chain couples TRBV10-1 to TRBJ2-3; 9 bases are a match to TRBD2. CDR3 length equals 20 residues. The V gene end was trimmed by 9 bases and the J gene end by 1 base; junction bases not matched to a gene: 23. Germline lookup yields CDR1 WNHNN and CDR2 SYGVQD (reference sequence). The CDR3 loop reads CARSEGASGGTETRTDTQYF. CDR3 sequence (DNA): TGCGCCAGAAGCGAGGGGGCCAGCGGGGGGACAGAAACACGCACAGATACGCAGTATTTT.

The genes are TRBV4-3 and TRBJ1-1, with D unclear. Germline loops: CDR1 LGHNA, CDR2 YSLEER. Between the trimmed V and J ends, which lost 2 bases and 4 bases, there was a span of 8 bases. The CDR3 covers 13 residues. Written as DNA, the CDR3 is TGCGCCAGCAGCCAATACGGTGGCACTGAAGCTTTCTTT. Encoded protein: CASSQYGGTEAFF.

This sequence joins TRBV24-1 and TRBJ2-5, with 9 nucleotides matching TRBD1. Losses at the gene ends were 12 bases for V and 4 bases for J; bases not matched to a gene: 8. The CDR3 consists of 13 residues. Germline V gives CDR1 KGHDR, CDR2 SFDVKD. The CDR3 region is CAAGTGLGETQYF. CDR3 in DNA: TGTGCCGCCGGGACAGGGCTGGGAGAGACCCAGTACTTC.

The V gene is TRBV10-2, the J gene TRBJ2-7; D is perhaps TRBD2 (6 bases). Trimming removed 2 bases from V and 0 bases from J, with 11 bases in between. The CDR3 loop spans 15 amino acids. Germline loops: CDR1 WSHSY, CDR2 SAAADI. CDR3 nucleotide sequence: TGCGCCAGCAGTGAGGTGGGGAGGAGCTCCTACGAGCAGTACTTC. Its translation is CASSEVGRSSYEQYF.

The chain recombines TRBV3-1 (or the pseudogene TRBV3-2) with TRBJ1-1; D may be TRBD1 (5 bases). V was trimmed by 3 bases and J by 3 bases, leaving 20 bases between them. The germline gives CDR1 LGHDT, CDR2 YNNKEL (reference sequence). The CDR3 totals 17 residues. The CDR3 region is CASSQGFAWGSDTEAFF. CDR3 bases: TGTGCCAGCAGCCAGGGCTTCGCGTGGGGGTCGGACACTGAAGCTTTCTTT.

CDR3 DNA: TGTGCCAGCAGCGTAGGGCTAGCGGGGGGGGTCCAAGAGACCCAGTACTTC. As protein: CASSVGLAGGVQETQYF. The rearrangement uses TRBV9 and TRBJ2-5, with 12 bases that match TRBD2. This CDR3 has 17 amino acids. V dropped 0 bases and J dropped 1; count of bases not matched to a gene: 4. From germline, CDR1 is SGDLS and CDR2 YYNGEE.